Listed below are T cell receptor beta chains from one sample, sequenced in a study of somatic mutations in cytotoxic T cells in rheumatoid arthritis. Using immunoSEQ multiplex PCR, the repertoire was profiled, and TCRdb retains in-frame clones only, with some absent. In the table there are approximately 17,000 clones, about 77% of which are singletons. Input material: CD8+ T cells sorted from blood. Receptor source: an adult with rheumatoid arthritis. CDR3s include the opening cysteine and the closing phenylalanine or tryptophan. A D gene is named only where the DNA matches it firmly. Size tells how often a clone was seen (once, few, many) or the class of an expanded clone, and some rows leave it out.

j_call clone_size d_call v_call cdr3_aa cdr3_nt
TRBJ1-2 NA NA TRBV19 CASSIDRISQRYGYTF TGTGCCAGTAGTATAGATAGGATTTCACAGCGCTATGGCTACACCTTC
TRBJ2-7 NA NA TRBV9 CASSPNGPAYEQYF TGTGCCAGCAGCCCCAACGGGCCAGCCTACGAGCAGTACTTC
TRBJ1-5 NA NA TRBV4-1 CASSQRGAGNQPQHF TGCGCCAGCAGCCAAAGGGGGGCTGGCAATCAGCCCCAGCATTTT
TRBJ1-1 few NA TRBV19 CASSIAGQDEAFF TGTGCCAGTAGTATAGCGGGACAAGACGAAGCTTTCTTT
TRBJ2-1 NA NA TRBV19 CASSRDFYNEQFF TGTGCCAGTAGTCGGGACTTCTACAATGAGCAGTTCTTC
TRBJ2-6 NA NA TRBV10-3 CAISIPTGPGANVLTF TGTGCCATCAGCATCCCAACCGGGCCTGGGGCCAACGTCCTGACTTTC
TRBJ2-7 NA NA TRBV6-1 CASSPPGQSYEQYF TGTGCCAGCAGCCCGCCGGGACAATCCTACGAGCAGTACTTC
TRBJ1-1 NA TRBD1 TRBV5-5 CASRAQGARTEAFF TGTGCCAGCAGGGCCCAGGGGGCGCGTACTGAAGCTTTCTTT
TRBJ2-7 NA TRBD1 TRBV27 CASSRDRVARNKYF TGTGCCAGCAGTAGGGACAGGGTTGCAAGAAATAAGTACTTC
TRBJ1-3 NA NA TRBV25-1 CARPQKGTSGNTIYF TGTGCCCGTCCTCAAAAGGGGACCTCTGGAAACACCATATATTTT
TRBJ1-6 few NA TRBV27 CASTVGASPLHF TGTGCCAGCACGGTTGGGGCTTCACCCCTCCACTTT
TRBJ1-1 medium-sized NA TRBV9 CASSGAEAGSTEAFF TGTGCCAGCAGCGGGGCCGAGGCGGGGAGCACTGAAGCTTTCTTT
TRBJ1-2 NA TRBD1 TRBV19 CASSIVLGQANYGYTF TGTGCCAGTAGTATAGTTCTCGGACAGGCGAACTATGGCTACACCTTC
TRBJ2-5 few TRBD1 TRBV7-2 CASSATEGTAETQYF TGTGCCAGCAGCGCAACCGAGGGGACAGCAGAGACCCAGTACTTC
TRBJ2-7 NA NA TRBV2 CASSEGGWASSYEQYF TGTGCCAGCAGTGAAGGGGGTTGGGCCAGCAGCTACGAGCAGTACTTC
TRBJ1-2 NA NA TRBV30 CACPRENYGYTF TGTGCCTGCCCCAGGGAGAACTATGGCTACACCTTC
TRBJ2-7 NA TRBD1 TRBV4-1 CASSASGTGTSYEQYF TGCGCCAGCAGCGCCTCCGGGACAGGGACCTCCTACGAGCAGTACTTC
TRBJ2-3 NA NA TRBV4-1 CASSQGGSTDTQYF TGCGCCAGCAGCCAAGGGGGCAGCACAGATACGCAGTATTTT
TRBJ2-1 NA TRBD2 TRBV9 CASSVPGGGVNNEQFF TGTGCCAGCAGCGTTCCTGGCGGGGGGGTTAACAATGAGCAGTTCTTC
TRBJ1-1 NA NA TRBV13 CASSGRTVALNTEAFF TGTGCCAGCAGCGGGCGAACGGTAGCCTTGAACACTGAAGCTTTCTTT
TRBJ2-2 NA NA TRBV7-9 CASSSSRSGELFF TGTGCCAGCAGCTCATCTAGGTCTGGGGAGCTGTTTTTT
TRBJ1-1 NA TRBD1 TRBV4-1 CASSQGTGTGGTEAFF TGCGCCAGCAGCCAGGGGACCGGGACAGGGGGCACTGAAGCTTTCTTT
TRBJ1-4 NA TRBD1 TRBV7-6 CASSLAGTAVATNEKLFF TGTGCCAGCAGCTTGGCGGGGACAGCCGTTGCAACTAATGAAAAACTGTTTTTT
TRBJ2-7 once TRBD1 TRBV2 CASSKTGDEQYF TGTGCCAGCAGCAAAACAGGGGACGAGCAGTACTTC
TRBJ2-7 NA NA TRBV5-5 CASRPTVTAHEQYF TGTGCCAGCAGGCCGACAGTGACAGCCCACGAGCAGTACTTC
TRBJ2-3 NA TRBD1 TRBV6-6 CASSYEGAGDTQYF TGTGCCAGCAGTTACGAGGGGGCTGGAGATACGCAGTATTTT
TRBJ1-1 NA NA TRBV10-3 CAISERQSNTEAFF TGTGCCATCAGTGAGCGCCAGTCGAACACTGAAGCTTTCTTT
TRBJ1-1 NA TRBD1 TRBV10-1 CASSRGQGLESTEAFF TGCGCCAGCAGTAGGGGACAGGGACTGGAGAGTACTGAAGCTTTCTTT
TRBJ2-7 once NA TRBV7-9 CASSPLTGGLYEQYF TGTGCCAGCAGCCCACTAACGGGGGGCCTCTACGAGCAGTACTTC
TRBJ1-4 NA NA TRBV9 CASSVGRGLAEKLFF TGTGCCAGCAGCGTAGGCAGAGGGTTGGCAGAAAAACTGTTTTTT
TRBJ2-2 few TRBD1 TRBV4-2 CASSPGQGDTGELFF TGTGCCAGCAGCCCGGGACAGGGGGACACCGGGGAGCTGTTTTTT
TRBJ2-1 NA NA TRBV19 CASRYSGLSDRNEQFF TGTGCCAGTAGGTACTCTGGGCTATCCGACAGGAATGAGCAGTTCTTC
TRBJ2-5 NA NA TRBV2 CASTSETQYF NA
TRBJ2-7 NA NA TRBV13 CASTAGRPTYEQYF TGTGCCAGCACCGCGGGGCGGCCAACCTACGAGCAGTACTTC
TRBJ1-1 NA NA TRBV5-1 CASSLSTGGYTEAFF TGCGCCAGCAGCCTTAGCACTGGGGGCTACACTGAAGCTTTCTTT
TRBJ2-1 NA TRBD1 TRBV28 CASSHGGQGAGDEQFF TGTGCCAGCAGCCATGGTGGGCAGGGGGCCGGCGATGAGCAGTTCTTC
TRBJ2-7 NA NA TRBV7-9 CASSLGQPEQYF TGTGCCAGCAGCTTAGGGCAGCCCGAGCAGTACTTC
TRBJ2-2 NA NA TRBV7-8 CASSLGYTGELFF TGTGCCAGCAGCTTAGGGTACACCGGGGAGCTGTTTTTT
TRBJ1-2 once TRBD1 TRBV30 CAWSPGTGNYGYTF TGTGCCTGGAGCCCCGGGACAGGAAACTATGGCTACACCTTC
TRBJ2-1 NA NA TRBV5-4 CASSLGGLNEQFF TGTGCCAGCAGCTTGGGGGGATTAAACGAGCAGTTCTTC
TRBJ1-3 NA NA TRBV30 CAWSLVLNRNTIYF TGTGCCTGGAGTTTAGTCCTTAATCGTAACACCATATATTTT
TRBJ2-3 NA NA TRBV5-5 CASSFLSDTQYF TGTGCCAGCAGCTTTTTGTCAGATACGCAGTATTTT
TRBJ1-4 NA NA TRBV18 CASSPTEVATNEKLFF TGTGCCAGCTCACCGACCGAAGTTGCAACTAATGAAAAACTGTTTTTT
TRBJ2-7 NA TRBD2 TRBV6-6 CASSYSSSGSSYEQYF TGTGCCAGCAGTTACTCGAGTAGCGGGAGCTCCTACGAGCAGTACTTC
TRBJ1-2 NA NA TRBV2 CASSAGTVTNYGYTF TGTGCCAGCAGTGCCGGGACGGTGACTAACTATGGCTACACCTTC
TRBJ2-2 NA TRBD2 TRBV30 CAWSVPWGTRGDGELFF TGTGCCTGGAGTGTACCCTGGGGGACTAGGGGAGACGGGGAGCTGTTTTTT
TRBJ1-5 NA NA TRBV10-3 CAISRTMGYSNQPQHF TGTGCCATCAGTAGGACGATGGGCTATAGCAATCAGCCCCAGCATTTT
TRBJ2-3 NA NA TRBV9 CASSAEGTDTQYF TGTGCCAGCAGCGCAGAGGGCACAGATACGCAGTATTTT
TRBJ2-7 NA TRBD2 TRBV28 CASSLSGREGTSYEQYF TGTGCCAGCAGTTTGTCGGGCAGGGAGGGAACCTCCTACGAGCAGTACTTC